A single sample is the source of the 23 T cell receptor beta chains below, sequenced in a study of OX40 agonist ivuxolimab in advanced cancers. To prepare the library, the immunoSEQ multiplex PCR assay was applied. This immuneACCESS table, as held by TCRdb, lists in-frame sequences with V and J called but not all clones. Of the missing ones, under half trace to an unresolved V gene in checked studies; the others have no known cause. The table for this sample lists about 58,000 clones; around 84% of them were counted only once. The ten largest clones add up to around 0.99% of the sample. The sample here was CD4+ or CD8+ T cells sorted from blood, taken in a trial of the OX40 agonist ivuxolimab. All receptors derive from an adult with an advanced solid tumor such as melanoma, head and neck, liver or kidney cancer.

The rearrangement joins TRBV6-1 to TRBJ1-1; 8 positions agree with TRBD1. Germline assignment: CDR1 MNHNS and CDR2 SASEGT. The trim removed 7 bases at V and 1 base at J, leaving 5 bases unmatched. The CDR3 spans 14 residues. This CDR3 reads CASTLTGANTEAFF. CDR3 DNA sequence: TGTGCCAGCACCCTGACAGGGGCGAACACTGAAGCTTTCTTT.

This clone was seen only once. V usage is TRBV7-3 and J usage is TRBJ1-2; D gene ambiguous. CDR3 length: 13 amino acids. Germline assignment: CDR1 SGHTA and CDR2 FQGTGA. The ends were cut back, 4 bases at V and 3 bases at J, with 9 bases in the middle. The CDR3 bases are TGTGCCAGCAGCTCTGGACGAGACTATGGCTACACCTTC. Translating it yields CASSSGRDYGYTF.

This clone was seen a handful of times. The sample contains more than one DNA sequence encoding this CDR3. The chain combines TRBV5-1 with TRBJ2-7; TRBD1 matches 7 bases. Germline lookup yields CDR1 SGHRS and CDR2 YFSETQ. This CDR3 has 14 amino acids. Unmatched junction bases numbered 1, after V lost 0 bases and J lost 1 base. The CDR3 region has the DNA TGCGCCAGCAGCTTGGGACAGGGTTCCTACGAGCAGTACTTC. Its protein product is CASSLGQGSYEQYF.

V and J are TRBV15 and TRBJ2-5; D ambiguous. The germline gives CDR1 LNHNV, CDR2 YYDKDF (reference sequence). Trimming took 0 bases from V and 4 from J, leaving 6 bases between them. CDR3 length: 13 amino acids. This CDR3 reads CATSRDPGETQYF. Written as DNA, the CDR3 is TGTGCCACCAGCAGAGATCCGGGAGAGACCCAGTACTTC.

J is TRBJ1-5 and V is TRBV19, with unresolved D. The CDR3 has 16 amino acids. From germline, CDR1 is LNHDA and CDR2 SQIVND (reference sequence). V shed 0 bases and J shed 0 bases, with 9 bases lying between them. The CDR3 loop reads CASSIDRQISNQPQHF. The CDR3 DNA sequence: TGTGCCAGTAGTATAGATCGGCAAATTAGCAATCAGCCCCAGCATTTT.

V is TRBV7-3 and J is TRBJ1-1; D not certain. Between the trimmed V and J ends, which lost 0 bases and 9 bases, there was a span of 17 bases. Germline CDR1 reads SGHTA; CDR2 reads FQGTGA. The CDR3 is made up of 15 amino acids. The CDR3 DNA follows: TGTGCCAGCAGCTTAACGGGTCGGATGTTAGACAAAGCTTTCTTT. Encoded protein: CASSLTGRMLDKAFF.

The chain is built from TRBV19 and TRBJ1-4; D remains unclear. Deletions cut 7 bases from V and 0 bases from J, with 9 bases between. Germline lookup yields CDR1 LNHDA and CDR2 SQIVND (reference sequence). This CDR3 is 14 amino acids long. CDR3 bases: TGTGCCAGTACTGAGACTGCAACTAATGAAAAACTGTTTTTT. It yields the protein CASTETATNEKLFF.

V gene TRBV5-4 combines with J gene TRBJ2-1; 9 positions match TRBD2. Germline trimming cut 3 bases from V and 0 bases from J; bases unmatched to any gene: 4. Germline values: CDR1 SGHNT, CDR2 YYREEE (reference sequence). The CDR3 runs to 16 residues. The CDR3, as DNA: TGTGCCAGCAGCTACCGACTAGCGGCCTCCTACAATGAGCAGTTCTTC. Encoded protein: CASSYRLAASYNEQFF.

The genes are TRBV5-1 and TRBJ2-7; 7 bases line up with TRBD2. V shed 4 bases, J shed 0 bases, and the junction held 4 bases outside the gene matches. The CDR3 consists of 14 residues. Germline lookup yields CDR1 SGHRS and CDR2 YFSETQ. The CDR3 sequence is CASSRSGPSYEQYF. CDR3 nucleotides: TGCGCCAGCAGCCGTAGCGGGCCCTCCTACGAGCAGTACTTC. Variable domain in full (rest from reference TRBV5-1 and TRBJ2-7): KAGVTQTPRYLIKTRGQQVTLSCSPISGHRSVSWYQQTPGQGLQFLFEYFSETQRNKGNFPGRFSGRQFSNSRSEMNVSTLELGDSALYLCASSRSGPSYEQYFGPGTRLTVT.

Only a few counts were recorded for this clone. The chain links TRBV29-1 to TRBJ1-1, with no clear D. The CDR3 has 12 amino acids. V gave up 7 bases and J gave up 3 bases, with 12 bases separating them. CDR1 is SQVTM, CDR2 ANQGSEA, per germline. The CDR3, as DNA: TGCAGCGCACCGGGCCATGACACTGAAGCTTTCTTT. Its protein is CSAPGHDTEAFF.

The table lists this clone with a count of one. The genes are TRBV29-1 and TRBJ1-5, with 7 bases fitting TRBD1. J was trimmed by 6 bases and V by 6 bases; bases with no gene match: 8. The CDR3 is made up of 13 amino acids. Germline V gene sequence: CDR1 SQVTM, CDR2 ANQGSEA. CDR3 sequence reads: CSVLTGASQPQHF. The CDR3 nucleotides read TGCAGCGTACTCACAGGGGCAAGTCAGCCCCAGCATTTT.

This chain connects TRBV19 to TRBJ2-3; D is uncertain. V gave up 3 bases and J gave up 3 bases, with 7 bases separating them. CDR1 is LNHDA, CDR2 SQIVND, per germline (reference sequence). The CDR3 totals 13 residues. CDR3 amino acids: CASSIPATDTQYF. The CDR3 nucleotides read TGTGCCAGTAGTATTCCGGCTACAGATACGCAGTATTTT.

As to this clone: This sample also contains other DNA sequences that code for the same CDR3. The CDR3 DNA is TGTGCCAGCTCACCACTCCCGCCAGGGGCGAACGAGCAGTACTTC. It encodes CASSPLPPGANEQYF. The V and J genes are TRBV18 and TRBJ2-7, with D possibly matching TRBD1 (6 bases). Trimming left V 1 base short and J 5 bases short, with 15 bases between. The germline V gene encodes CDR1 KGHSH and CDR2 LQKENI. The CDR3 is made up of 15 amino acids. Full variable domain (remainder filled in from reference TRBV18 and TRBJ2-7): NAGVMQNPRHLVRRRGQEARLRCSPMKGHSHVYWYRQLPEEGLKFMVYLQKENIIDESGMPKERFSAEFPKEGPSILRIQQVVRGDSAAYFCASSPLPPGANEQYFGPGTRLTVT.

V gene TRBV18 combines with J gene TRBJ1-1, with 10 bases identical to TRBD1. Trimming took 3 bases from V and 0 from J; bases not matched to a gene: 4. The germline V gene encodes CDR1 KGHSH and CDR2 LQKENI. This CDR3 has 16 amino acids. The CDR3 region has the DNA TGTGCCAGCTCACCCGACAGGGGGCTGGTGAACACTGAAGCTTTCTTT. This encodes CASSPDRGLVNTEAFF.

In its sample, this clone was seen once. V and J are TRBV15 and TRBJ1-1; 7 bases agree with TRBD1. The CDR3 covers 15 residues. Germline trimming cut 3 bases from V and 1 base from J; bases unmatched to any gene: 5. Germline V gene lookup returns CDR1 LNHNV and CDR2 YYDKDF (reference sequence). This CDR3 is CATSRRTGANTEAFF. The CDR3 DNA reads TGTGCCACCAGCAGGCGCACAGGGGCGAACACTGAAGCTTTCTTT.

The V call is TRBV18, the J call TRBJ2-1; TRBD2 matches at 14 bases. The CDR3 spans 17 residues. With 3 bases clipped from V and 6 bases from J, the junction kept 7 bases outside the gene matches. Germline V gene sequence: CDR1 KGHSH, CDR2 LQKENI. CDR3 nucleotide sequence: TGTGCCAGCTCACCCCTGACTAGCGGGGGGGCGGGCAATGAGCAGTTCTTC. Amino acid sequence: CASSPLTSGGAGNEQFF.

J is TRBJ1-6 and V is TRBV11-2; D is unclear. The germline V gene has CDR1 SGHAT and CDR2 FQNNGV. This CDR3 is built from 14 residues. V was cut by 1 base and J by 6 bases, with 7 bases left in between. DNA for the CDR3: TGTGCCAGCAGCTTAGTACGGGCTAATTCACCCCTCCACTTT. Its translation is CASSLVRANSPLHF.

This clone is a singleton in its sample. The chain employs TRBV5-1 and TRBJ1-1, with D perhaps TRBD1 (6 bases). The V end was cut by 3 bases, the J end by 1 base, with 10 bases between. The CDR3 totals 14 residues. Germline V gives CDR1 SGHRS, CDR2 YFSETQ. The CDR3 loop reads CASSWTRGNTEAFF. CDR3 DNA sequence: TGCGCCAGCAGCTGGACCAGGGGGAACACTGAAGCTTTCTTT.

This CDR3 reads CASSYGANYGYTF. In DNA form, the CDR3 reads TGTGCCAGCAGTTACGGTGCTAACTATGGCTACACCTTC. The rearrangement uses TRBV6-5 and TRBJ1-2; D is unresolved. Germline CDR1 and CDR2: MNHEY and SVGAGI. V was trimmed by 2 bases and J by 0 bases, leaving 4 bases between them. This CDR3 is built from 13 residues.

This chain joins TRBV4-1 and TRBJ1-5, with D uncertain. The CDR3 is 15 residues long. The germline CDR1 and CDR2 sequences are MGHRA and YSYEKL. V shed 2 bases and J shed 2 bases, with 10 bases lying between them. The CDR3 nucleotides read TGCGCCAGCAGCCAAAGGGTTGGGGGCAATCAGCCCCAGCATTTT. Protein: CASSQRVGGNQPQHF.

This chain connects TRBV19 to TRBJ1-5; D call uncertain. Looked up from germline, CDR1 is LNHDA and CDR2 is SQIVND (reference sequence). CDR3 length equals 17 residues. The ends were cut back, 7 bases at V and 0 bases at J, with 19 bases in the middle. In DNA, the CDR3 is TGTGCCAGTACCCGTCAACCCAGAGCGAATAGCAATCAGCCCCAGCATTTT. It translates to CASTRQPRANSNQPQHF.

This clone was seen only once. The J gene is TRBJ1-1, the V gene TRBV6-5; TRBD1 matches 8 bases. The CDR3 spans 15 residues. Germline lookup yields CDR1 MNHEY and CDR2 SVGAGI. V lost 6 bases and J lost 1; bases outside the gene matches: 7. The CDR3 DNA reads TGTGCCAGCAGATCCGACAGGGGAACGAACACTGAAGCTTTCTTT. It specifies CASRSDRGTNTEAFF.

Here the CDR3 reads CASSGGQVRRNYGYTF. The DNA for the CDR3 is TGTGCCAGCAGTGGGGGACAGGTACGGAGGAACTATGGCTACACCTTC. This chain joins TRBV6-1 and TRBJ1-2; 8 bases are a match to TRBD1. Trimming at V came to 4 bases and at J to 2 bases, leaving 9 bases not matched to a gene. Germline V CDR1 and CDR2: MNHNS, SASEGT. This CDR3 spans 16 amino acids.